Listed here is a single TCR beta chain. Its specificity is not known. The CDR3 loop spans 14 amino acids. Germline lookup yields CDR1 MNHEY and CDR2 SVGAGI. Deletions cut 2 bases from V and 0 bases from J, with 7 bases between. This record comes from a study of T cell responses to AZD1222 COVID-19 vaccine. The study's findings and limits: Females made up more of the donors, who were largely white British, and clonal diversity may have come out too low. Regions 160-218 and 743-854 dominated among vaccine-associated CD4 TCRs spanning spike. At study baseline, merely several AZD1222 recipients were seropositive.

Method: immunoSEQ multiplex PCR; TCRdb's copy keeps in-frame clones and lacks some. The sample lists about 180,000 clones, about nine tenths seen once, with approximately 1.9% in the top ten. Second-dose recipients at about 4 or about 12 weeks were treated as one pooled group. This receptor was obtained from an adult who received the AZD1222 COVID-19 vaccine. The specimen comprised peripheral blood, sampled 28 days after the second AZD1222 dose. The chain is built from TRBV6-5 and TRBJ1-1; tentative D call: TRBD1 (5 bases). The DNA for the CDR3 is TGTGCCAGCAGTTACCAGGGCTTGAACACTGAAGCTTTCTTT. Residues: CASSYQGLNTEAFF.